The 29 T cell receptor beta chains listed next were all sequenced from one sample in a study of regulatory T cells in long-lasting Graves disease. Time point reported: newly diagnosed GD, antithyroid drugs for less than 3 months. Generation of the TCR library employed RNA extracted from PBMCs. CDR3 regions were amplified by Arm-PCR using iRepertoire HTBI primers to build TCR beta libraries. Using its own MiXCR run on the multiplex PCR reads, TCRdb lists one record per CDR3 protein. Among 440,000 or so distinct CDR3 sequences listed, about 16% were seen once. The data also belong to a second study, concerning T cells in Graves' hyperthyroidism and ophthalmopathy.

Here the sequenced sample was peripheral blood mononuclear cells (PBMCs), taken at new diagnosis, from a patient treated with antithyroid drugs. Source of these receptors: a woman aged 25 to 45 with Graves disease.

This clonotype appeared a few times. This chain connects TRBV28 to TRBJ1-6; 9 nucleotides agree with TRBD1. The CDR3 covers 22 residues. J was trimmed by 0 bases and V by 5 bases; bases with no gene match: 20. Germline values: CDR1 MDHEN, CDR2 SYDVKM. CDR3 in DNA: TGTGCCAGCAGTCAGCAGGACAGGGGCCTTGACTATAGAAGCTCCTATAATTCACCCCTCCACTTT. Translated: CASSQQDRGLDYRSSYNSPLHF.

The rearrangement links TRBV7-9 to TRBJ2-6; D call uncertain. From germline, CDR1 is SEHNR and CDR2 FQNEAQ (reference sequence). The V end lost 5 bases, the J end lost 4 bases, and 12 bases lay between the germline ends. The CDR3 consists of 15 residues. Here the CDR3 reads CASSHPVGGANVLTF. The DNA for the CDR3 is TGTGCCAGCAGCCACCCCGTGGGGGGGGCCAACGTCCTGACTTTC.

On this clonotype itself: With only one base between it and a far larger clone, this is likely a read error. V gene TRBV6-9 combines with J gene TRBJ2-1, with D tentatively TRBD2 (6 bases). There are 15 residues in the CDR3. Germline V gives CDR1 MNHGY, CDR2 SVAAGI. With 3 bases removed from V and 7 bases from J, the gap between germline ends came to 16 bases. In DNA form, the CDR3 reads TGTGCCAGCAGTTACCCTGGGCAGGCGGGGAATGAGCAGTTCTTC. Amino acids: CASSYPGQAGNEQFF.

Many counts were recorded for this clonotype. This chain links TRBV3-1 with TRBJ2-1; D is ambiguous. Germline V gives CDR1 LGHDT, CDR2 YNNKEL (reference sequence). There are 12 residues in the CDR3. Trimming left V 1 base short and J 10 bases short, with 8 bases between. CDR3 bases: TGTGCCAGCAGCCAAGTTTCTCAGGAGCAGTTCTTC. The encoded protein is CASSQVSQEQFF.

This clonotype was recorded many times. The chain employs TRBV20-1 and TRBJ2-7; either TRBD1 or TRBD2 may supply D (7 bases each). CDR1 is DFQATT, CDR2 SNEGSKA, per germline (reference sequence). The CDR3 consists of 14 residues. The ends were cut back, 3 bases at V and 3 bases at J, with 15 bases in the middle. The CDR3 nucleotides read TGCAGTGCTAGTCTCCAGGGGGGGATCTACGAGCAGTACTTC. Translating gives CSASLQGGIYEQYF.

This clonotype was picked up a small number of times. This rearrangement joins TRBV6-1 to TRBJ2-1; TRBD2 might be the D (5 bases). Trimming cost V 9 bases and J 0 bases, with 15 bases left between them. Germline values: CDR1 MNHNS, CDR2 SASEGT. There are 15 residues in the CDR3. The DNA of the CDR3 is TGTGCCAGTTGGAAGGCGGAGGCCTCCTACAATGAGCAGTTCTTC. It is translated as CASWKAEASYNEQFF.

This clonotype was seen many times. This chain links TRBV2 with TRBJ1-1, with D hard to call. Germline-derived CDR1 and CDR2 are SNHLY and FYNNEI. The CDR3 spans 13 residues. Trimming removed 6 bases at V and 4 bases at J, with 12 bases between. CDR3 region: CASRGWEGTEAFF. The CDR3, as DNA: TGTGCCAGCAGAGGGTGGGAGGGCACTGAAGCTTTCTTT.

This clonotype was seen a handful of times. V and J are TRBV7-9 and TRBJ2-1; no firm D call. V was clipped by 6 bases and J by 0 bases, with 18 bases between them. The CDR3 is made up of 17 amino acids. Germline V gives CDR1 SEHNR, CDR2 FQNEAQ (reference sequence). For the CDR3, the DNA is TGTGCCAGCAGGCACCTTAGGTCGGAAAGCTCCTACAATGAGCAGTTCTTC. Translation gives CASRHLRSESSYNEQFF.

The chain uses TRBV4-1 and TRBJ1-2, with 7 bases lining up with TRBD1. With 0 bases clipped from V and 5 bases from J, the junction kept 9 bases outside the gene matches. CDR1 MGHRA and CDR2 YSYEKL come from the germline V gene. CDR3 length: 16 residues. CDR3 in DNA: TGCGCCAGCAGCCAAGAAATTGGGACAGTCCGGTATGGCTACACCTTC. This encodes CASSQEIGTVRYGYTF.

In this sample, this clonotype turned up many times. The V call is TRBV7-9, the J call TRBJ2-1; 15 positions match TRBD2. The junction had 8 bases not matched to a gene; V was cut back by 3 bases and J by 8 bases. The length of the CDR3 is 17 residues. Germline-derived CDR1 and CDR2 are SEHNR and FQNEAQ (reference sequence). The CDR3 is CASSFPRTSGRGDEQFF. The DNA of the CDR3 is TGTGCCAGCAGCTTTCCCCGGACTAGCGGGAGGGGGGATGAGCAGTTCTTC.

This clonotype turned up a few times. The rearrangement joins TRBV3-1 to TRBJ1-3; perhaps TRBD1 as D (5 bases). The V gene's germline CDR1 is LGHDT and CDR2 YNNKEL (reference sequence). Trimming removed 1 base from V and 1 base from J, with 11 bases in between. The CDR3 contains 16 residues. DNA of the CDR3: TGTGCCAGCAGCCAAGTACGGGACCGATCTGGAAACACCATATATTTT. Residues: CASSQVRDRSGNTIYF.

The genes are TRBV24-1 and TRBJ1-3, with D unclear. This CDR3 contains 13 residues. V was cut by 7 bases and J by 1 base, with 7 bases left in between. Germline lookup yields CDR1 KGHDR and CDR2 SFDVKD. The CDR3, as DNA: TGTGCCACCAGCCCCGGTTCTGGAAACACCATATATTTT. Translation: CATSPGSGNTIYF.

The chain employs TRBV5-6 and TRBJ1-1; weak D call: TRBD1 (6 bases). The CDR3 extends over 13 amino acids. The germline gives CDR1 SGHDT, CDR2 YYEEEE. Trimming stripped 0 bases from V and 6 bases from J, with 9 bases between. The CDR3 spells CASSLGGTPEAFF. The CDR3 DNA is TGTGCCAGCAGCTTGGGTGGGACACCTGAAGCTTTCTTT.

This clonotype was detected only a few times. This rearrangement joins TRBV30 to TRBJ2-7; D gene uncertain. Germline V gene sequence: CDR1 GTSNPN, CDR2 SVGIG (reference sequence). The length of the CDR3 is 12 residues. Trimming shortened V by 7 bases and J by 2 bases, and 12 bases separated the two germline ends. CDR3 in amino acids: CAFSDGTYEQYF. In DNA form, the CDR3 reads TGTGCCTTCTCCGACGGTACCTACGAGCAGTACTTC.

In this sample, this clonotype turned up many times. This chain uses TRBV18 with TRBJ2-1, with TRBD2 identical over 7 bases. The trim removed 6 bases at V and 7 bases at J, leaving 3 bases unmatched. The CDR3 totals 12 residues. The germline V gene has CDR1 KGHSH and CDR2 LQKENI. In nucleotides, the CDR3 is TGTGCCAGCTCTCCCGGGAGGAATGAGCAGTTCTTC. Translation gives CASSPGRNEQFF. The complete variable domain, with remaining parts taken from reference TRBV18 and TRBJ2-1, reads NAGVMQNPRHLVRRRGQEARLRCSPMKGHSHVYWYRQLPEEGLKFMVYLQKENIIDESGMPKERFSAEFPKEGPSILRIQQVVRGDSAAYFCASSPGRNEQFFGPGTRLTVL.

For this clonotype: A far larger clone differs by one base, so this is likely a read error. The chain has TRBV4-2 and TRBJ1-5; D is unclear. Deletions cut 1 base from V and 5 bases from J, with 6 bases between. The CDR3 contains 13 residues. Germline V CDR1 and CDR2: LGHNA, YNFKEQ. The CDR3 coding sequence is TGTGCCAGCAGCCAAGGGACCCATCAGCCCCAGCATTTT. Translated: CASSQGTHQPQHF.

This clonotype was detected a few times. The V call is TRBV7-8, the J call TRBJ2-1; a possible D gene is TRBD2 (6 bases). This CDR3 is built from 15 residues. The V gene's germline CDR1 is SGHVS and CDR2 FQNEAQ. The V and J ends lost 5 bases and 3 bases respectively, with 14 bases between them. The DNA for the CDR3 is TGTGCCAGCAGCCCGAGCGGGCTAGACTACAATGAGCAGTTCTTC. It yields the protein CASSPSGLDYNEQFF.

This clonotype has a handful of counts. V gene TRBV7-9 combines with J gene TRBJ2-2; 7 nucleotides align to TRBD1. The V gene end was trimmed by 8 bases and the J gene end by 6 bases; junction bases not matched to a gene: 6. The CDR3 consists of 13 residues. From germline, CDR1 is SEHNR and CDR2 FQNEAQ (reference sequence). CDR3 sequence reads: CASRDSDPGELFF. CDR3 coding DNA: TGTGCCAGCCGGGACAGCGACCCCGGGGAGCTGTTTTTT.

This clonotype occurred a few times. V usage is TRBV20-1 and J usage is TRBJ1-3, with D unresolved. With 5 bases removed from V and 3 bases from J, the gap between germline ends came to 14 bases. The germline CDR1 and CDR2 sequences are DFQATT and SNEGSKA (reference sequence). The CDR3 is 14 amino acids. The CDR3 coding sequence is TGCAGTGCTCCCCTCGGGGTCCATGGAAACACCATATATTTT. This sequence encodes CSAPLGVHGNTIYF.

Ten or more counts support this clonotype. V and J are TRBV6-1 and TRBJ2-1, with TRBD1 matching 9 bases. Germline assignment: CDR1 MNHNS and CDR2 SASEGT. V was pared by 6 bases and J by 9 bases, with 12 bases of the junction left unmatched. CDR3 size: 15 residues. Here the CDR3 reads CASSLQGQGAGEQFF. CDR3 coding DNA: TGTGCCAGCAGCTTACAGGGACAGGGAGCCGGTGAGCAGTTCTTC.

Many counts were recorded for this clonotype. This rearrangement joins TRBV27 to TRBJ1-1; possibly TRBD1 for D (5 bases). Germline assignment: CDR1 MNHEY and CDR2 SMNVEV (reference sequence). CDR3 length equals 14 residues. The V end lost 6 bases, the J end lost 3 bases, and 14 bases lay between the germline ends. The CDR3 reads CASSRMGGDTEAFF. CDR3 DNA: TGTGCCAGCAGCCGTATGGGGGGAGACACTGAAGCTTTCTTT.

The V call is TRBV7-8, the J call TRBJ2-7; D unclear. V lost 5 bases and J 5 bases, leaving 13 bases between the germline ends. From germline, CDR1 is SGHVS and CDR2 FQNEAQ. The CDR3 consists of 13 residues. In nucleotides, the CDR3 is TGTGCCAGCAGCCCGACTCTTAGGAACGAGCAGTACTTC. This encodes CASSPTLRNEQYF.

The rearrangement links TRBV24-1 to TRBJ2-3, with D perhaps matching TRBD2 (7 bases). The CDR3 has 16 residues. Germline V CDR1 and CDR2: KGHDR, SFDVKD. V lost 5 bases and J lost 2, with 16 bases in between. The CDR3 loop reads CATSVGGGPDTDTQYF. Here the CDR3 DNA reads TGTGCCACCAGTGTGGGCGGGGGCCCCGACACAGATACGCAGTATTTT.

This clonotype occurred many times. This chain links TRBV6-5 with TRBJ1-5; 8 positions agree with TRBD1. This CDR3 is 14 amino acids long. Germline CDR1 and CDR2: MNHEY and SVGAGI. The junction had 6 bases not matched to a gene; V was cut back by 4 bases and J by 7 bases. The CDR3 loop reads CASSLDRDRQPQHF. CDR3 DNA sequence: TGTGCCAGCAGTTTGGACAGGGACAGGCAGCCCCAGCATTTT.

Points on this clonotype: Just one base apart from a much larger clone, this may be a read error. The gene calls are TRBV12-3 or TRBV12-4 and TRBJ2-1; D might be TRBD1 or TRBD2, each matching 5 bases. The ends were cut back, 3 bases at V and 0 bases at J, with 15 bases in the middle. The CDR3 runs 17 residues. The DNA of the CDR3 is TGTGCCAGCAGTTTTAGGGTGAGGGGAGCCTCCTACAATGAGCAGTTCTTC. Amino acid sequence: CASSFRVRGASYNEQFF.

This clonotype came up many times. This sequence joins TRBV2 and TRBJ2-7; 9 positions match TRBD2. CDR1 and CDR2 (germline): SNHLY, FYNNEI. V lost 6 bases and J lost 4; bases outside the gene matches: 7. The CDR3 spans 14 residues. The CDR3 sequence is CASRNSGSTYEQYF. As DNA, the CDR3 is TGTGCCAGCAGAAATAGCGGGAGTACTTACGAGCAGTACTTC.

This clonotype was seen many times. CDR3 loop: CASSQSGTEAFF. CDR3 nucleotides: TGTGCCAGCAGCCAAAGTGGCACTGAAGCTTTCTTT. The chain has TRBV3-1 and TRBJ1-1, with D uncertain. V was shortened by 2 bases and J by 4 bases, with 5 bases between the two germline ends. Per the germline V gene, CDR1 is LGHDT and CDR2 is YNNKEL (reference sequence). The CDR3 spans 12 residues.

At least ten counts were recorded for this clonotype. V usage is TRBV6-1 and J usage is TRBJ2-5; 8 positions agree with TRBD1. The V gene's germline CDR1 is MNHNS and CDR2 SASEGT. Trimming at V came to 7 bases and at J to 2 bases, leaving 12 bases not matched to a gene. The CDR3 contains 16 residues. Here the CDR3 reads CASKPWTGPSQETQYF. CDR3 nucleotide sequence: TGTGCCAGCAAACCCTGGACAGGGCCCTCACAAGAGACCCAGTACTTC.

This clonotype turned up a few times. The V call is TRBV10-3, the J call TRBJ2-5, with 8 nucleotides matching TRBD1. Germline-derived CDR1 and CDR2 are ENHRY and SYGVKD. The CDR3 contains 13 residues. Trimming removed 3 bases from V and 4 bases from J; junction bases left unmatched: 1. CDR3 nucleotides: TGTGCCATCAGTGAAGACAGGGGAGAGACCCAGTACTTC. It is translated as CAISEDRGETQYF.